Sequencing of this T cell receptor (beta chain) was carried out in a study of cytomegalovirus exposure and HLA in healthy donors. This PCR relied on a set of 60 Vbeta primers and 13 Jbeta primers. Measured with immunoSEQ multiplex PCR; TCRdb has only the in-frame clones, and not every one. The repertoire consists of 95,000 to 150,000 clones, with around 76% occurring once and the leading ten covering 30%. The trim removed 2 bases at V and 1 base at J, leaving 2 bases unmatched. CDR3 size: 15 residues. Germline values: CDR1 GTSNPN, CDR2 SVGIG (reference sequence). The V and J genes are TRBV30 and TRBJ2-6, with 7 bases identical to TRBD1. This sequence was found in a man in his sixties in good health and CMV-seropositive. The sample consisted of PBMCs. As DNA, the CDR3 is TGTGCCTGGAGTAAGACAGGGTCTGGGGCCAACGTCCTGACTTTC. It is translated as CAWSKTGSGANVLTF.